A selection of T cell receptor beta chains follows, all from one sample in a study of T cell responses to AZD1222 COVID-19 vaccine. Sequenced by immunoSEQ multiplex PCR; TCRdb stores in-frame clones only, minus some. The sample carries more than 100,000 clones, 75% to 95% recorded once. The sample here was peripheral blood, taken 28 days after the second AZD1222 dose. Receptors were obtained from an adult who received the AZD1222 COVID-19 vaccine. Each CDR3 is given without its conserved first and last residue. Fields, in order: CDR3 protein, clone size, J gene, V gene. Clone size is stated in some rows and not others, as once, few, many or a class when expanded.

ASSLRVDSPLH | . | TRBJ1-6 | TRBV7-8
ASLREGASYNEQF | . | TRBJ2-1 | TRBV5-1
ASSPSEVAEAF | . | TRBJ1-1 | TRBV9
ASSLDFGGNTEAF | . | TRBJ1-1 | TRBV7-9
ASSTQGQNSNQPQH | . | TRBJ1-5 | TRBV21-1
ASSLALDSYTEAF | . | TRBJ1-1 | TRBV5-4
ASSIGLSGNGYT | . | TRBJ1-2 | TRBV19
ASSVAGRGWATEAF | . | TRBJ1-1 | TRBV9
ASSISGETQH | . | TRBJ1-5 | TRBV19
ASSQDEGLGYEQY | . | TRBJ2-7 | TRBV3-1/TRBV3-2
ASSFGSGTEAF | once | TRBJ1-1 | TRBV6-6
ASNTNSNQPQH | . | TRBJ1-5 | TRBV6-5
AWSVPPVGYT | . | TRBJ1-2 | TRBV30
ASSLNGQGGTEAF | . | TRBJ1-1 | TRBV7-2
ASSDSYSNQPQH | . | TRBJ1-5 | TRBV6-1
ASSLGRLSGNTIY | . | TRBJ1-3 | TRBV5-6
ASSGGAAPYEQY | . | TRBJ2-7 | TRBV5-1
AWRHRRTGGRDEQF | . | TRBJ2-1 | TRBV30
ASSSDRGAYNEQF | few | TRBJ2-1 | TRBV6-5
ANSYQGSNEKLF | . | TRBJ1-4 | TRBV7-2
ASSIGQGWHNEQF | . | TRBJ2-1 | TRBV19
ASRGTGLAEAF | once | TRBJ1-1 | TRBV2
ASSPGTGYNEQF | . | TRBJ2-1 | TRBV18
ASSPQGAIYNEQF | . | TRBJ2-1 | TRBV6-4
ASSPGTGRGYT | . | TRBJ1-2 | TRBV12-3/TRBV12-4
ASSLLLLRTGYYGYT | . | TRBJ1-2 | TRBV7-8
ASSLGGHYGYT | . | TRBJ1-2 | TRBV27
ASSGGGARGYT | . | TRBJ1-2 | TRBV5-1
ASRPGQDNYGYT | . | TRBJ1-2 | TRBV5-1
ASSIWRAASNQPQH | . | TRBJ1-5 | TRBV19
ASSPDPAEGSPLH | once | TRBJ1-6 | TRBV18
ASRDRAGMNTEAF | . | TRBJ1-1 | TRBV6-5
AWNEARYGYT | . | TRBJ1-2 | TRBV30
ASSPGGVSGNTIY | once | TRBJ1-3 | TRBV19
ATSRAGSQAYYT | . | TRBJ1-2 | TRBV15
ASSLVWGQGFSSPLH | . | TRBJ1-6 | TRBV7-9
ASTIGLHSTDTQY | . | TRBJ2-3 | TRBV5-4
ASSQPHLRISTDTQY | . | TRBJ2-3 | TRBV3-1/TRBV3-2
ASSQVNWDGAQY | . | TRBJ2-5 | TRBV14